This entry lists 10 T cell receptor beta chains sequenced from one sample in a study of shared clonotypes between healthy human individuals. Sequenced by immunoSEQ multiplex PCR; TCRdb stores in-frame clones only, minus some. The sample includes a few million clones, over 85% of them seen just once. The sequenced sample was naive CD4+ T cells from PBMCs. Subset: CD45RA+ positively selected. The receptors come from a man in his late teens or twenties in good health. Some clones in this sample may be carry-over from other donors' samples.

The chain combines TRBV7-9 with TRBJ1-1; D is unclear. Per germline, CDR1 SEHNR and CDR2 FQNEAQ (reference sequence). V was shortened by 6 bases and J by 3 bases, with 11 bases between the two germline ends. This CDR3 is 13 amino acids long. CDR3 sequence reads: CASSKQADTEAFF. CDR3 coding DNA: TGTGCCAGCAGTAAGCAGGCAGACACTGAAGCTTTCTTT.

This sequence joins TRBV15 and TRBJ2-1, with a weak D call TRBD2 (6 bases). CDR1 LNHNV and CDR2 YYDKDF come from the germline V gene (reference sequence). The CDR3 is made up of 16 amino acids. V was pared by 0 bases and J by 7 bases, with 16 bases between. CDR3 sequence (DNA): TGTGCCACCAGCAGAGATCCTACTAGCTATAGGAATGAGCAGTTCTTC. It codes for CATSRDPTSYRNEQFF. The full variable domain, with the rest looked up from reference TRBV15 and TRBJ2-1, is DAMVIQNPRYQVTQFGKPVTLSCSQTLNHNVMYWYQQKSSQAPKLLFHYYDKDFNNEADTPDNFQSRRPNTSFCFLDIRSPGLGDTAMYLCATSRDPTSYRNEQFFGPGTRLTVL.

Regarding this clone: Additional DNA sequences in this sample encode the identical CDR3. This chain uses TRBV6-5 with TRBJ2-7, with 10 bases fitting TRBD1. CDR1 MNHEY and CDR2 SVGAGI come from the germline V gene. Trimming took 4 bases from V and 4 from J; bases not matched to a gene: 4. The CDR3 has 14 amino acids. The CDR3 is CASSSGTGVYEQYF. As DNA, the CDR3 is TGTGCCAGCAGTTCCGGGACAGGGGTATACGAGCAGTACTTC.

On this clone itself: This CDR3 is also generated by other DNA sequences in the sample. The V gene is TRBV29-1, the J gene TRBJ2-1; D gene ambiguous. Germline CDR1 is SQVTM and CDR2 is ANQGSEA. The V end lost 6 bases, the J end lost 0 bases, and 6 bases lay between the germline ends. There are 12 residues in the CDR3. CDR3 protein: CSVDSSYNEQFF. As DNA, the CDR3 is TGCAGCGTGGATAGCTCCTACAATGAGCAGTTCTTC.

This rearrangement joins TRBV11-2 to TRBJ1-3; TRBD1 matches 7 bases. The length of the CDR3 is 14 residues. Trimming took 6 bases from V and 4 from J; bases not matched to a gene: 6. Germline CDR1 is SGHAT and CDR2 is FQNNGV. The CDR3, as DNA: TGTGCCAGCAGGCCGGACAGGAGGGGAAACACCATATATTTT. Protein product: CASRPDRRGNTIYF.

As regards this clone: The sample holds other DNA sequences that translate to the same CDR3. The chain carries TRBV25-1 and TRBJ2-3; D remains ambiguous. Germline CDR1 is MGHDK and CDR2 is SYGVNS. V was pared by 1 base and J by 6 bases, with 8 bases between. The CDR3 has 13 amino acids. The CDR3 coding sequence is TGTGCCAGCAGTGAATTAGGGTTGGATACGCAGTATTTT. It encodes CASSELGLDTQYF.

The chain carries TRBV29-1 and TRBJ2-2, with D perhaps TRBD1 or TRBD2 (5 bases each). V dropped 4 bases and J dropped 4 bases, with 16 bases sitting between them. Germline lookup yields CDR1 SQVTM and CDR2 ANQGSEA. The CDR3 is 15 residues long. The CDR3 DNA follows: TGCAGCGTTGGGCCGGGACGGGCGAGCACCGGGGAGCTGTTTTTT. Protein: CSVGPGRASTGELFF.

The gene calls are TRBV19 and TRBJ2-7, with D unclear. V was pared by 8 bases and J by 12 bases, with 14 bases between. CDR1 is LNHDA, CDR2 SQIVND, per germline (reference sequence). The CDR3 length is 10 residues. The CDR3 loop reads CASGTISPYF. CDR3 DNA: TGTGCCAGTGGAACAATAAGTCCGTACTTC.

The CDR3 DNA is TGTGCCAGCACCCTAGGGGTTTATGGCAATCAGCCCCAGCATTTT. It is translated as CASTLGVYGNQPQHF. The rearrangement joins TRBV6-1 to TRBJ1-5; maybe TRBD1 (5 bases). This CDR3 is 15 amino acids long. Trimming shortened V by 7 bases and J by 2 bases, and 15 bases separated the two germline ends. CDR1 is MNHNS and CDR2 is SASEGT in the germline V gene.

The chain carries TRBV19 and TRBJ2-5, with D possibly being TRBD1 (6 bases). CDR3 length: 14 amino acids. Germline CDR1 LNHDA, CDR2 SQIVND (reference sequence). V dropped 5 bases and J dropped 7 bases, with 17 bases sitting between them. The CDR3, as DNA: TGTGCCAGTAGTGTTCCGGGACACTCAGGGACCCAGTACTTC. Encoded protein: CASSVPGHSGTQYF.